The 26 T cell receptor beta chains below were found in one sample sequenced in a study of T cells in Graves' hyperthyroidism and ophthalmopathy. From RNA transcripts, TCR beta CDR3 regions were amplified. The HTBI primer set was used in a first-round RT-PCR of the TCR CDR3. TCRdb independently ran MiXCR on the multiplex PCR reads; one entry per CDR3 protein. The table records just over 550,000 distinct CDR3 sequences, around 45% of them present only once. The sequenced sample consisted of peripheral blood or thyroid tissue (not recorded which). All receptors come from a woman aged 18 to 35 with Graves' hyperthyroidism.

The chain uses TRBV25-1 and TRBJ1-6; D not certain. From germline, CDR1 is MGHDK and CDR2 SYGVNS. The CDR3 is made up of 14 amino acids. Trimming removed 6 bases from V and 5 bases from J, with 11 bases in between. The CDR3 DNA reads as TGTGCCAGCAGCCCGGGAACTAATAATTCACCCCTCCACTTT. Protein product: CASSPGTNNSPLHF.

This clonotype was detected many times. The gene calls are TRBV2 and TRBJ1-6; D is undetermined. Trimming pared 7 bases from V and 7 bases from J, leaving 11 bases between. The CDR3 covers 13 residues. Germline values: CDR1 SNHLY, CDR2 FYNNEI. This chain's CDR3 is CASTRTENSPLHF. For the CDR3, the DNA is TGTGCCAGCACTCGGACGGAAAATTCACCCCTCCACTTT.

The chain is built from TRBV7-2 and TRBJ1-3, with D possibly being TRBD1 (6 bases). Trimming pared 5 bases from V and 10 bases from J, leaving 21 bases between. This CDR3 region has 15 residues. CDR1 and CDR2 (germline): SGHTA, FQGNSA. CDR3 region: CASSQNRADHGTIYF. DNA for the CDR3: TGTGCCAGCAGCCAAAACAGGGCCGACCACGGGACCATATATTTT.

For this clonotype: Likely a read error: the CDR3 ends without its conserved phenylalanine or tryptophan. No DNA is shown, since the ends of the CDR3 on it are uncertain; the CDR3 is the one TCRdb lists. The CDR3 reads CASSLGGTGAT. This chain connects TRBV7-6 to TRBJ2-7; no check of the table's D call, TRBD1, against the DNA was made. The CDR3 spans 11 residues, counting both ends. CDR1 and CDR2 from the germline V gene are SGHVS and FNYEAQ.

V and J are TRBV20-1 and TRBJ1-5, with no clear D. V lost 6 bases and J 0 bases, leaving 12 bases between the germline ends. This CDR3 is built from 14 residues. Germline lookup yields CDR1 DFQATT and CDR2 SNEGSKA (reference sequence). The CDR3 sequence is CSALVAYSNQPQHF. As DNA, the CDR3 is TGCAGTGCGCTAGTAGCGTATAGCAATCAGCCCCAGCATTTT.

The sample holds a few counts of this clonotype. The V gene is TRBV12-3 or TRBV12-4, the J gene TRBJ1-4; D ambiguous. The CDR3 runs to 12 residues. V lost 6 bases to trimming and J lost 7 bases, with 9 bases between them. CDR3: CASRVGREKLFF. In nucleotides, the CDR3 is TGTGCCAGCAGAGTAGGACGTGAAAAACTGTTTTTT.

With respect to this clonotype: This sequence may be a read error, since a much larger clone differs from it by one base. This chain uses TRBV2 with TRBJ2-5; unclear D gene. Germline values: CDR1 SNHLY, CDR2 FYNNEI. CDR3 length: 11 amino acids. CDR3 protein: CASREAETQYF. The CDR3 region has the DNA TGTGCCAGCAGGGAAGCGGAGACCCAGTACTTC.

This clonotype was recorded at least ten times. The chain employs TRBV12-3 or TRBV12-4 and TRBJ1-1, with 7 bases aligning to TRBD1. V lost 5 bases, J lost 8 bases, and 5 bases stayed unmatched. This CDR3 comprises 12 residues. CDR3 in DNA: TGTGCCAGCAGTCCAGGGGGGCGGGAAGCTTTCTTT. It yields the protein CASSPGGREAFF.

The V gene is TRBV29-1, the J gene TRBJ2-7; the match to TRBD1 covers 8 bases. V was pared by 8 bases and J by 6 bases, with 9 bases of the junction left unmatched. CDR3 length: 12 amino acids. The germline CDR1 and CDR2 sequences are SQVTM and ANQGSEA. In nucleotides, the CDR3 is TGCAGCATCCTGACAGGGGATGGCGAGCAGTACTTC. Translating gives CSILTGDGEQYF.

This chain uses TRBV29-1 with TRBJ1-2; unclear D gene. In germline, CDR1 is SQVTM, CDR2 ANQGSEA. Between the trimmed V and J ends, which lost 8 bases and 9 bases, there was a span of 19 bases. The CDR3 is made up of 12 amino acids. In nucleotides, the CDR3 is TGCAGCTTGGACGTGGCGGGTTCCCGCTACACCTTC. It is translated as CSLDVAGSRYTF.

The chain couples TRBV7-9 to TRBJ2-7; 12 nucleotides align to TRBD1. This CDR3 spans 15 amino acids. The V gene end was trimmed by 10 bases and the J gene end by 0 bases; junction bases not matched to a gene: 7. Germline CDR1 SEHNR, CDR2 FQNEAQ (reference sequence). Here the CDR3 reads CATQPGQGASYEQYF. The CDR3 nucleotides read TGTGCCACCCAGCCGGGACAGGGGGCCTCCTACGAGCAGTACTTC.

As concerns this clonotype: The junction and the germline gene differ at one end; a read error may be behind it. V is TRBV7-2 and J is TRBJ1-1; 10 bases agree with TRBD1. CDR3 length: 15 amino acids. Per the germline V gene, CDR1 is SGHTA and CDR2 is FQGNSA. CDR3 sequence (DNA): TGCGCCAGCAGCCATGGGACAGGGGAAGGGACTGAAGCTTTCTTT. This gives the protein CASSHGTGEGTEAFF.

V and J are TRBV2 and TRBJ2-7; 10 bases are a match to TRBD2. There are 14 residues in the CDR3. V shed 4 bases, J shed 5 bases, and the junction held 5 bases outside the gene matches. From germline, CDR1 is SNHLY and CDR2 FYNNEI. DNA for the CDR3: TGTGCCAGCAGTGCCACCACTAGCGGGAACGAGCAGTACTTC. As protein: CASSATTSGNEQYF.

The V gene is TRBV29-1, the J gene TRBJ2-5; 8 bases map to TRBD1. V shed 0 bases and J 0 bases; nucleotides not matched to a gene: 6. The CDR3 spans 16 residues. Looked up from germline, CDR1 is SQVTM and CDR2 is ANQGSEA. CDR3 sequence reads: CSVEDRTDRDQETQYF. Here the CDR3 DNA reads TGCAGCGTTGAAGATCGGACGGACAGGGACCAAGAGACCCAGTACTTC. The full variable domain, with the rest looked up from reference TRBV29-1 and TRBJ2-5, is SAVISQKPSRDICQRGTSLTIQCQVDSQVTMMFWYRQQPGQSLTLIATANQGSEATYESGFVIDKFPISRPNLTFSTLTVSNMSPEDSSIYLCSVEDRTDRDQETQYFGPGTRLLVL.

As to this clonotype: Since a much larger clone is just one base distant, this may be a read error. The V gene is TRBV2, the J gene TRBJ2-7; D unresolved. The germline gives CDR1 SNHLY, CDR2 FYNNEI. This CDR3 contains 15 residues. CDR3: CATSEARGHSYEQYF. The CDR3 bases are TGTGCCACCAGTGAAGCGCGCGGCCACTCCTACGAGCAGTACTTC.

The chain combines TRBV7-6 with TRBJ1-5; no clear D. The CDR3 spans 14 residues. CDR1 is SGHVS and CDR2 is FNYEAQ in the germline V gene. V lost 0 bases and J lost 9, with 12 bases in between. The CDR3 sequence: CASSLAPGGMPQHF. In DNA, the CDR3 is TGTGCCAGCAGCTTAGCCCCGGGAGGTATGCCCCAGCATTTT.

This chain links TRBV11-2 with TRBJ1-2; 8 bases map to TRBD1. CDR1 is SGHAT and CDR2 is FQNNGV in the germline V gene. The CDR3 runs 13 residues. Trimming removed 1 base from V and 9 bases from J; junction bases left unmatched: 4. The CDR3 spells CASSLGRGRSYTF. In DNA form, the CDR3 reads TGTGCCAGCAGCTTAGGCAGGGGGCGTAGCTACACCTTC.

The sample holds a few counts of this clonotype. V is TRBV5-4 and J is TRBJ2-5, with 9 nucleotides matching TRBD1. The CDR3 runs to 13 residues. Germline CDR1 reads SGHNT; CDR2 reads YYREEE (reference sequence). Unmatched junction bases numbered 5, after V lost 7 bases and J lost 4 bases. CDR3 protein: CASHRTGAETQYF. CDR3 bases: TGTGCCAGCCACCGGACAGGGGCAGAGACCCAGTACTTC.

About this clonotype itself: A read error is possible here, since a much larger clone lies one base away. The rearrangement uses TRBV2 and TRBJ2-5, with 9 nucleotides matching TRBD1. Germline-derived CDR1 and CDR2 are SNHLY and FYNNEI. This CDR3 has 15 amino acids. The CDR3 region has the DNA TGTGCCGGCAGTTCGGACGGGACAGGGCGAGAGACCCAGTACTTC. Protein: CAGSSDGTGRETQYF. Using reference TRBV2 and TRBJ2-5 for the parts outside the CDR3, the full variable domain is EPEVTQTPSHQVTQMGQEVILRCVPISNHLYFYWYRQILGQKVEFLVSFYNNEISEKSEIFDDQFSVERPDGSNFTLKIRSTKLEDSAMYFCAGSSDGTGRETQYFGPGTRLLVL.

V is TRBV25-1 and J is TRBJ1-2; 7 nucleotides match TRBD1. The CDR3 runs to 14 residues. After removal of 6 bases from V and 8 bases from J, the junction contained 12 bases not matched to a gene. Germline CDR1 is MGHDK and CDR2 is SYGVNS. CDR3 bases: TGTGCCAGCAGCAATCGACAGGGCCTAGGGGGCTACACCTTC. Residues: CASSNRQGLGGYTF.

This clonotype was detected ten times or more. This chain uses TRBV29-1 with TRBJ2-7; weak D call: TRBD2 (5 bases). This CDR3 comprises 12 residues. CDR1 is SQVTM and CDR2 is ANQGSEA in the germline V gene. V was clipped by 5 bases and J by 6 bases, with 14 bases between them. As DNA, the CDR3 is TGCAGCGTTCGGACCCTCGCGGGCGAGCAGTACTTC. It translates to CSVRTLAGEQYF.

This clonotype was seen a handful of times. This sequence joins TRBV9 and TRBJ1-2; D gene ambiguous. The CDR3 has 11 amino acids. The germline CDR1 and CDR2 sequences are SGDLS and YYNGEE. V was clipped by 4 bases and J by 8 bases, with 9 bases between them. CDR3 region: CASSQQGGYTF. In DNA form, the CDR3 reads TGTGCCAGCAGCCAGCAAGGGGGCTACACCTTC.

The chain carries TRBV29-1 and TRBJ2-3; a weak D match, TRBD1 (6 bases). Trimming left V 6 bases short and J 1 base short, with 8 bases between. CDR1 and CDR2 from the germline V gene are SQVTM and ANQGSEA. This CDR3 has 12 amino acids. The CDR3 spells CSVEGGTDTQYF. Here the CDR3 DNA reads TGCAGCGTCGAGGGGGGCACAGATACGCAGTATTTT.

This clonotype was picked up a small number of times. V gene TRBV25-1 combines with J gene TRBJ1-5; 7 positions match TRBD1. This CDR3 has 16 amino acids. Trimming took 5 bases from V and 1 from J; bases not matched to a gene: 8. Germline V gene lookup returns CDR1 MGHDK and CDR2 SYGVNS. The DNA of the CDR3 is TGTGCCAGCAGTCCCGGACAGGACCTAAGCAATCAGCCCCAGCATTTT. It is translated as CASSPGQDLSNQPQHF.

On this clonotype: With a much larger clone just one base away, this may be a read error. The chain is built from TRBV29-1 and TRBJ2-5; 9 bases agree with TRBD1. Looked up from germline, CDR1 is SQVTM and CDR2 is ANQGSEA. The CDR3 runs 15 residues. For the CDR3, the DNA is TGCGGCGTTGTTCCCGCGACAGGGGGCCAAGAGACCCAGTACTTC. This codes for CGVVPATGGQETQYF.

A note on this clonotype: This sequence may be a read error, since a much larger clone differs from it by one base. The CDR3 DNA follows: TGTGCCAGTAGTCTCCAGGGGCCAGAGACCCAGTACTTC. Amino acids: CASSLQGPETQYF. This rearrangement joins TRBV19 to TRBJ2-5, with TRBD1 as a possible D gene (6 bases). Trimming shortened V by 5 bases and J by 4 bases, and 11 bases separated the two germline ends. Germline lookup yields CDR1 LNHDA and CDR2 SQIVND (reference sequence). CDR3 size: 13 residues.